The sequence of this T cell receptor (beta chain) was determined in a study of T cells in Graves' hyperthyroidism and ophthalmopathy. Study results and limitations: Model output signaled ophthalmopathy a median approximately 6 months ahead of onset.

Diagnoses were made from clinical symptoms, serum measures (thyroxine and TRAb), thyroid ultrasound and orbital computed tomography. Blood was drawn at first hyperthyroidism diagnosis, before any ophthalmopathy symptoms. Regions amplified from RNA transcripts were the TCR beta CDR3 regions. The HTBI set primed first-round TCR CDR3 RT-PCR. One entry per CDR3 protein, called by TCRdb with MiXCR from the multiplex PCR reads. Among 250,000 to 300,000 distinct CDR3 sequences listed, about an eighth were seen once. This clonotype was seen many times. Its antigen is as yet unknown. Deletions cut 5 bases from V and 0 bases from J, with 14 bases between. The CDR3 sequence is 16 residues long. CDR1 is LNHDA and CDR2 is SQIVND in the germline V gene (reference sequence).

The clonotype originates from a woman under 40 with Graves' hyperthyroidism that later progressed to Graves' ophthalmopathy. Sample: blood. V gene TRBV19 combines with J gene TRBJ2-1, with D perhaps matching TRBD1 or TRBD2 (6 bases each). The CDR3 protein is CASSVPGAYSYNEQFF. CDR3 in DNA: TGTGCCAGTAGTGTACCGGGGGCCTACTCCTACAATGAGCAGTTCTTC.